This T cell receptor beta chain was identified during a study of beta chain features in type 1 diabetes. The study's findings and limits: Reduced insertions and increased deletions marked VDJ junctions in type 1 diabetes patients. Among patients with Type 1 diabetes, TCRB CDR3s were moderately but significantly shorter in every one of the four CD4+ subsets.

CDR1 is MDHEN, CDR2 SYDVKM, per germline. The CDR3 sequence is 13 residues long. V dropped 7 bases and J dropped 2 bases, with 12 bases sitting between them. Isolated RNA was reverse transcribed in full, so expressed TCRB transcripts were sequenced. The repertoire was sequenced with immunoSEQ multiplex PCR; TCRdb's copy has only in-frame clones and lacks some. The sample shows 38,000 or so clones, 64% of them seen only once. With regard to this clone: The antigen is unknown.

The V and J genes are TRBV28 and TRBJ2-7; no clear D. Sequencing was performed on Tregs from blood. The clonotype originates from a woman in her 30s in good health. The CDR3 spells CASKKPETYEQYF. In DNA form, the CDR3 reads TGTGCCAGCAAAAAGCCTGAGACCTACGAGCAGTACTTC.